There are a few counts of the clone carrying this TCR beta chain. This entry is derived from a study of OX40 agonist ivuxolimab in advanced cancers. Libraries were prepared by immunoSEQ multiplex PCR; TCRdb keeps only in-frame clonotypes and omits some of them. Of 15,000 to 20,000 clones in the sample, 83% were seen once. The source was CD4+ or CD8+ T cells sorted from blood, collected in a trial of the OX40 agonist ivuxolimab. The source is an adult with an advanced solid tumor such as melanoma, head and neck, liver or kidney cancer.

The CDR3 coding sequence is TGTGCCAGTAGTATTTCGGGGACCCAGTACTTC. This gives the protein CASSISGTQYF. J is TRBJ2-5 and V is TRBV19, with D unresolved. This CDR3 comprises 11 residues. Germline-derived CDR1 and CDR2 are LNHDA and SQIVND (reference sequence). The ends were cut back, 3 bases at V and 7 bases at J, with 6 bases in the middle.